This T cell receptor (beta chain) was captured by sequencing in a study of early T cells in non-severe SARS-CoV-2 infection listed by TCRdb under 2021. At the level of the whole study: Because TCR sequencing was done on bulk RNA from unsorted whole blood, the alpha and beta chains could not be paired. The paper as a whole reports these results and caveats: VDJdb matching was skewed toward anti-spike CD8 responses and likely underestimated virus-specific expansions, missing private and CD4 specificities.

A few counts support this clonotype. There is no known antigen for this receptor. No per-base quality is available; no much larger clone lies one base away. The CDR3 goes from the cysteine to the phenylalanine over 12 residues. CDR3 DNA is the only sequence kept; it has 36 bases, read in frame from the first base. The germline V gene supplies CDR1 MNHEY and CDR2 SVGEGT. V is pared back by 0 bases and J by 6 bases, with 4 bases lying between the germline termini. Libraries were built with 5' RACE. The sequencer listed for this sample is NextSeq 500. To correct for sequencing error and PCR bias, the TCR library protocol tagged individual cDNA molecules with unique molecular identifiers. Both TCR alpha and beta chains were sequenced, and tight co-correlation was observed between alpha and beta sequence abundances in each sample. As for the original processing: Decombinator V4 was used to perform V gene, J gene and CDR3 annotation of TCR sequences. Expanded TCRs were defined as changing significantly between any two time points under a Poisson model with p below 0.0001. TCR abundances were normalised to the total number of TCRs sequenced in each sample and reported as counts per million. MAIT TCRs were defined by TRAV1-2 paired with TRAJ12, TRAJ20 or TRAJ33, and iNKT TCRs by TRAV10 paired with TRAJ18. A search of VDJdb, accessed on 1 November 2021, was run for TCRs annotated to CMV, EBV and SARS-CoV-2, with TCRs annotated for multiple antigens excluded. In-frame beta chains were kept once TCRdb had trimmed the public reads at Q25 with fastp and called clones with MiXCR. Rows are combined by CDR3 protein, so each entry shows the most common genes and DNA. These V and J calls rely on TCRdb rather than the paper's analysis. The sample has 100,000 to 120,000 distinct CDR3 sequences on record, 10% to 15% of them singletons. Of the sample, 3.8% is held by the ten largest clones.

A case-control design nested within a healthcare worker cohort in London, UK, was used, with weekly nasopharyngeal swab PCR tests and blood sampling performed. Healthcare workers were recruited during the week of the UK lockdown, between 23 and 31 March 2020, and followed weekly for up to roughly 15 weeks. The sequences come from whole blood, collected at baseline. The clonotype comes from an adult who was a healthcare worker with PCR-confirmed SARS-CoV-2 infection or an uninfected control (not recorded which). The chain uses TRBV6-2 or TRBV6-3 and TRBJ2-3, with no reliable assignment of the D segment. The base sequence is TGTGCCAGCAGTTACTCGCGCGATACGCAGTATTTT. It translates to CASSYSRDTQYF.